This T cell receptor beta chain emerged from a study of T cells after yellow fever vaccination. Study-wide results and caveats: Abundant contaminating clonotypes from the bulk population could appear in FACS-sorted repertoires. A secondary response was less intense yet reached its peak sooner, at day 5 versus 15.

This clonotype was counted only a few times. What it binds is not known. This CDR3 contains 16 residues. Trimming took off 4 bases at V and 0 bases at J, with 14 bases between the two ends. CDR1 SGHRS and CDR2 YFSETQ come from the germline V gene. 5'RACE template switching produced TCR cDNA carrying a universal primer site and UMIs. TCRdb reprocessed the 5' RACE reads via MiXCR and lists one record per CDR3 protein. Among roughly 320,000 distinct CDR3 sequences, around 10% were seen once, and the ten largest hold 3% to 3.5%. This chain connects TRBV5-1 to TRBJ2-1, with D perhaps matching TRBD2 (5 bases). The material was CD4+ T cells sorted from PBMCs, obtained 45 days after the yellow fever booster vaccination. The receptor was derived from a man between 18 and 35 years old who received the YFV17D yellow fever vaccine. CDR3 loop: CASSLGPGSSYNEQFF. DNA for the CDR3: TGCGCCAGCAGCCTCGGCCCGGGGAGCTCCTACAATGAGCAGTTCTTC. The full variable domain, with the rest looked up from reference TRBV5-1 and TRBJ2-1, is KAGVTQTPRYLIKTRGQQVTLSCSPISGHRSVSWYQQTPGQGLQFLFEYFSETQRNKGNFPGRFSGRQFSNSRSEMNVSTLELGDSALYLCASSLGPGSSYNEQFFGPGTRLTVL.